This T cell receptor beta chain was sequenced during a study of T cells in Graves' hyperthyroidism and ophthalmopathy. The study included ophthalmopathy patients with Clinical Activity Score at least 3, NOSPECS grade at least 4 and duration under 3 months. Investigators excluded patients with uncontrolled infection, other autoimmune disease, pregnancy or lactation. Germline values: CDR1 LGHDT, CDR2 YNNKEL (reference sequence). The CDR3 is made up of 14 amino acids. Trimming pared 3 bases from V and 6 bases from J, leaving 14 bases between. Template material for amplifying TCR beta CDR3 regions consisted of RNA transcripts. During a first-round RT-PCR of the TCR CDR3, the HTBI primer set was used. Each CDR3 protein is one row after TCRdb ran MiXCR on the multiplex PCR reads. The sample lists 490,000 or so distinct CDR3 sequences, 20% to 25% occurring once. This clonotype was counted between two and nine times.

The source material was blood. This chain links TRBV3-1 with TRBJ1-1; TRBD1 is a possible D gene (5 bases). This clonotype originated in a woman aged 70-85 years with Graves' ophthalmopathy. The CDR3 sequence is CASSQLTGGPEAFF. The CDR3 nucleotides read TGTGCCAGCAGCCAGTTAACAGGAGGTCCTGAAGCTTTCTTT.